Each of the 23 T cell receptor beta chains below was sequenced from the same sample in a study of blood T cells in healthy people across ages. Alongside a J-beta primer mix, a sample-barcoded 5' primer served in a second PCR lasting roughly 7 to 11 cycles. MiXCR was run by TCRdb on the 5' RACE reads, yielding one entry per CDR3 protein. The data contain approximately 800,000 distinct CDR3 sequences, under 80% of them singletons. Sequences were obtained from blood. All receptors derive from a man under 40 in good health.

Remarks on this clonotype: A read error may be the cause here, since a much bigger clone is one base away. The rearrangement links TRBV7-9 to TRBJ2-6; D remains ambiguous. The CDR3 runs to 15 residues. Looked up from germline, CDR1 is SEHNR and CDR2 is FQNEAQ (reference sequence). CDR3 amino acids: CASSLYGSGVNVLTF. The CDR3 nucleotides read TGTGCCAGCAGCTTATACGGGTCTGGGGTCAACGTCCTGACTTTC.

This chain links TRBV5-1 with TRBJ2-7; D uncertain. Germline lookup yields CDR1 SGHRS and CDR2 YFSETQ. V was trimmed by 0 bases and J by 5 bases, leaving 9 bases between them. The CDR3 runs 13 residues. CDR3 coding DNA: TGCGCCAGCAGCTTGGACGGATCCGACGAGCAGTACTTC. It codes for CASSLDGSDEQYF.

The chain is built from TRBV7-9 and TRBJ2-1; no firm D call. Deletions cut 3 bases from V and 3 bases from J, with 9 bases between. The CDR3 has 14 residues. Germline loops: CDR1 SEHNR, CDR2 FQNEAQ (reference sequence). CDR3 sequence: CASSFGGNYNEQFF. CDR3 DNA sequence: TGTGCCAGCAGCTTTGGTGGAAACTACAATGAGCAGTTCTTC.

The chain carries TRBV12-3 or TRBV12-4 and TRBJ1-1, with unresolved D. This CDR3 has 14 residues. V lost 1 base and J 10 bases, leaving 16 bases between the germline ends. CDR3 DNA: TGTGCCAGCAGTTTAGGGACGGCAAACAAGGGAGCTTTCTTT. Protein sequence: CASSLGTANKGAFF.

This clonotype occurred a few times. The chain recombines TRBV29-1 with TRBJ2-1, with TRBD2 matching over 8 bases. The CDR3 consists of 14 residues. The trim removed 4 bases at V and 9 bases at J, leaving 11 bases unmatched. Looked up from germline, CDR1 is SQVTM and CDR2 is ANQGSEA. The CDR3 bases are TGCAGCGTTGGTGGGGGGACTAGGGGCGGTGAGCAGTTCTTC. This encodes CSVGGGTRGGEQFF.

The sample holds many counts of this clonotype. The chain uses TRBV5-1 and TRBJ2-5; 11 positions agree with TRBD2. V trimming: 4 bases; J trimming: 1 base; junction bases outside the gene matches: 3. The germline CDR1 and CDR2 sequences are SGHRS and YFSETQ. The CDR3 spans 15 residues. The CDR3 DNA sequence: TGCGCCAGCAGCCCCGGGACTAGCGGCCAAGAGACCCAGTACTTC. It is translated as CASSPGTSGQETQYF. The complete variable domain, with remaining parts taken from reference TRBV5-1 and TRBJ2-5, reads KAGVTQTPRYLIKTRGQQVTLSCSPISGHRSVSWYQQTPGQGLQFLFEYFSETQRNKGNFPGRFSGRQFSNSRSEMNVSTLELGDSALYLCASSPGTSGQETQYFGPGTRLLVL.

The rearrangement uses TRBV5-8 and TRBJ2-7; TRBD2 agrees at 12 bases. The J segment lost 7 bases and the V segment lost 4 bases, leaving 9 bases of the junction unmatched. The CDR3 length is 15 residues. CDR1 is SGHTS and CDR2 is YDEGEE in the germline V gene. CDR3: CASSPGTSGHNEQYF. CDR3 bases: TGTGCCAGCAGCCCAGGGACTAGCGGGCACAATGAGCAGTACTTC.

CDR3 region: CASSVPAGAPSTDTQYF. The CDR3 nucleotides are TGTGCCAGCAGTGTTCCAGCGGGGGCGCCTAGCACAGATACGCAGTATTTT. The chain recombines TRBV2 with TRBJ2-3; 8 bases are a match to TRBD2. Losses at the gene ends were 4 bases for V and 0 bases for J; bases not matched to a gene: 9. CDR1 SNHLY and CDR2 FYNNEI come from the germline V gene. The CDR3 runs 17 residues.

V is TRBV12-3 or TRBV12-4 and J is TRBJ2-3, with D perhaps TRBD1 or TRBD2 (6 bases each). The CDR3 is 13 amino acids. V was shortened by 8 bases and J by 2 bases, with 11 bases between the two germline ends. CDR3 coding DNA: TGTGCCAGCCGGGGGCGGTACACAGATACGCAGTATTTT. Translating it yields CASRGRYTDTQYF.

There are a few counts of this clonotype. This sequence joins TRBV25-1 and TRBJ2-1, with 9 positions matching TRBD1. Per the germline V gene, CDR1 is MGHDK and CDR2 is SYGVNS. CDR3 length: 15 residues. V was pared by 6 bases and J by 4 bases, with 7 bases of the junction left unmatched. CDR3 coding DNA: TGTGCCAGCAGCGACCGGGACAGGGAGTACAATGAGCAGTTCTTC. As protein: CASSDRDREYNEQFF.

J is TRBJ2-1 and V is TRBV3-1; D is possibly TRBD1 or TRBD2 (5 bases each). The germline V gene encodes CDR1 LGHDT and CDR2 YNNKEL (reference sequence). This CDR3 spans 14 amino acids. With 4 bases removed from V and 4 bases from J, the gap between germline ends came to 11 bases. The CDR3 region is CASSRIEGYNEQFF. CDR3 coding DNA: TGTGCCAGCAGCCGCATAGAGGGGTACAATGAGCAGTTCTTC.

This chain connects TRBV19 to TRBJ1-6; D is possibly TRBD1 (5 bases). Germline CDR1 LNHDA, CDR2 SQIVND (reference sequence). Trimming took 10 bases from V and 6 from J, leaving 10 bases between them. The CDR3 sequence is 12 residues long. The CDR3 nucleotides are TGTGCCACCAAAAGGGGTAATTCACCCCTCCACTTT. Residues: CATKRGNSPLHF.

The chain carries TRBV7-2 and TRBJ2-5, with D possibly matching TRBD2 (6 bases). CDR1 and CDR2 (germline): SGHTA, FQGNSA. The CDR3 loop spans 15 amino acids. The V end was cut by 2 bases, the J end by 2 bases, with 12 bases between. The CDR3 DNA sequence: TGTGCCAGCAGCTTACGGACTACAATACAAGAGACCCAGTACTTC. Protein product: CASSLRTTIQETQYF.

This clonotype was seen a handful of times. The rearrangement links TRBV20-1 to TRBJ2-7; D assignment may be TRBD1 or TRBD2 (5 bases each). V gave up 1 base and J gave up 7 bases, with 20 bases separating them. Germline lookup yields CDR1 DFQATT and CDR2 SNEGSKA (reference sequence). The CDR3 contains 15 residues. The CDR3 region has the DNA TGCAGTGCTAGAGTTCCAGGCCTAGGGGCGGGTGAGCAGTACTTC. This encodes CSARVPGLGAGEQYF.

This clonotype was seen a handful of times. V is TRBV6-6 and J is TRBJ1-5, with 7 bases that match TRBD1. This CDR3 is 15 amino acids long. The V and J ends lost 10 bases and 0 bases, in that order; junction bases with no gene match: 9. Germline CDR1 and CDR2: MNHNY and SVGAGI (reference sequence). The CDR3 sequence is CATRDRPNSNQPQHF. DNA of the CDR3: TGTGCCACCCGGGACAGACCGAATAGCAATCAGCCCCAGCATTTT.

The chain has TRBV24-1 and TRBJ2-1, with 13 nucleotides matching TRBD2. J gave up 6 bases and V 5 bases, and 6 bases lay outside the gene matches. The CDR3 extends over 16 amino acids. Germline V gene data show CDR1 as KGHDR and CDR2 as SFDVKD. In DNA, the CDR3 is TGTGCCACCAGTGCCGAGACTAGCGGGGGGTCCAATGAGCAGTTCTTC. Translating gives CATSAETSGGSNEQFF.

The chain combines TRBV20-1 with TRBJ2-5; possibly TRBD2 for D (6 bases). The J call may be incorrect, as the DNA end agrees better with TRBJ2-7. The CDR3 contains 14 residues. Germline V CDR1 and CDR2: DFQATT, SNEGSKA (reference sequence). CDR3 sequence: CSARAGGPTVEQYF. CDR3 bases: TGCAGTGCTAGGGCCGGGGGACCTACGGTCGAGCAGTACTTC.

The rearrangement joins TRBV25-1 to TRBJ2-7; D ambiguous. The V end lost 2 bases, the J end lost 1 base, and 3 bases lay between the germline ends. The CDR3 is 12 residues long. Germline V gives CDR1 MGHDK, CDR2 SYGVNS. The CDR3 sequence: CASSEISYEQYF. The CDR3 DNA follows: TGTGCCAGCAGTGAAATTTCCTACGAGCAGTACTTC.

The V call is TRBV5-1, the J call TRBJ2-4; D might be TRBD1 (6 bases). This CDR3 contains 14 residues. Trimming stripped 0 bases from V and 8 bases from J, with 12 bases between. Germline loops: CDR1 SGHRS, CDR2 YFSETQ. The DNA for the CDR3 is TGCGCCAGCAGCTTGGCTGGGGGCGCGGACATTCAGTACTTC. The encoded protein is CASSLAGGADIQYF.

The table lists this clonotype with a few counts. The chain links TRBV7-2 to TRBJ2-5, with 12 nucleotides matching TRBD2. The J segment lost 5 bases and the V segment lost 4 bases, leaving 5 bases of the junction unmatched. This CDR3 has 15 amino acids. Germline V lookup: CDR1 SGHTA, CDR2 FQGNSA. The CDR3 coding sequence is TGTGCCAGCAGCTCTAGCGGGGGGGCCTGGGAGACCCAGTACTTC. This sequence encodes CASSSSGGAWETQYF.

J is TRBJ2-5 and V is TRBV6-5; possible D gene TRBD1, 6 bases. The J call may be faulty, since TRBJ2-7 better matches the DNA end. The CDR3 runs to 14 residues. Germline CDR1 is MNHEY and CDR2 is SVGAGI. CDR3 sequence: CASSYSGATYEQYF. The CDR3 DNA reads as TGTGCCAGCAGTTATTCAGGGGCCACCTACGAGCAGTACTTC.

This clonotype came up a few times. One end of the junction fails to match germline, which may point to a read error. CDR3 DNA: TGTGCTAGCATAGACAGGGGCTACTATGGCTACACCTTC. Its protein is CASIDRGYYGYTF. The chain links TRBV12-3 or TRBV12-4 to TRBJ1-2, with TRBD1 matching 8 bases. This CDR3 contains 13 residues.

This clonotype has a handful of counts. The rearrangement links TRBV29-1 to TRBJ2-5; 9 nucleotides agree with TRBD2. V dropped 3 bases and J dropped 5; count of bases not matched to a gene: 7. CDR3 length: 14 residues. Germline-derived CDR1 and CDR2 are SQVTM and ANQGSEA. CDR3: CSVDSSGGRETQYF. The CDR3, as DNA: TGCAGCGTTGATTCGAGCGGGGGGAGGGAGACCCAGTACTTC.